This T cell receptor beta chain was captured in a study of post-analysis software for immune sequencing data. V was clipped by 5 bases and J by 5 bases; unmatched bases: 7. CDR3 size: 13 residues. The germline gives CDR1 SQVTM, CDR2 ANQGSEA. This clonotype was observed a handful of times. What it recognizes is unknown. Unique molecular identifiers were present in the TCR beta cDNA libraries. Each CDR3 protein is one row after TCRdb ran MiXCR on the PCR reads. Of roughly 800,000 distinct CDR3 sequences in the sample, about 53% are singletons; the top ten hold 4.6%. Study-wide findings and caveats: Patients showed TRBV5-6, TRBV5-1 and TRBV20-1 among five TRBV segments more frequent than in controls. For normalized Chao1 diversity, multiple sclerosis patients scored significantly lower than controls did.

This receptor was taken from a girl aged 5 to 17 with multiple sclerosis. Sequencing was performed on blood. V usage is TRBV29-1 and J usage is TRBJ2-7; 9 bases line up with TRBD1. The CDR3 sequence is CSVPDRGSHEQYF. The CDR3, as DNA: TGCAGCGTTCCTGACAGGGGGAGCCACGAGCAGTACTTC.